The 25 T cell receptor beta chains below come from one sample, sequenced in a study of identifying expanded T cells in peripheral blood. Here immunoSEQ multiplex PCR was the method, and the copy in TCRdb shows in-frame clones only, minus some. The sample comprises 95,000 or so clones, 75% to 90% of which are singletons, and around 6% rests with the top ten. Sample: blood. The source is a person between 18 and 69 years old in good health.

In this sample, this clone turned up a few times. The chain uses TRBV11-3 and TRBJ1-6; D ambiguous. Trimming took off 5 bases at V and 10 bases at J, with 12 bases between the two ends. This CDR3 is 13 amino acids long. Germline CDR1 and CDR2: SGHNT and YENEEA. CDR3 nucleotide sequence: TGTGCCAGCAGCCTCCGGAGGGAGTCACCCCTCCACTTT. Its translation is CASSLRRESPLHF.

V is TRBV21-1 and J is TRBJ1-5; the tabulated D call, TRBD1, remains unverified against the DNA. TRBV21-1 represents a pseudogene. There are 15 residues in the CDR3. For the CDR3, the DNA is TGTGCCAGCAGCAACTTGACAGGGACCAATCAGCCCCAGCATTTT. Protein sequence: CASSNLTGTNQPQHF.

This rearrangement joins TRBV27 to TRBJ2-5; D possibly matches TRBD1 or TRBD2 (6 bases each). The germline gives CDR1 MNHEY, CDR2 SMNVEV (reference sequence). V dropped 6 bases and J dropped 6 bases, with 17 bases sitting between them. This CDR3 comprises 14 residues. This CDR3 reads CASRDYREVKTQYF. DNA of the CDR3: TGTGCCAGCAGGGACTACAGGGAGGTAAAGACCCAGTACTTC.

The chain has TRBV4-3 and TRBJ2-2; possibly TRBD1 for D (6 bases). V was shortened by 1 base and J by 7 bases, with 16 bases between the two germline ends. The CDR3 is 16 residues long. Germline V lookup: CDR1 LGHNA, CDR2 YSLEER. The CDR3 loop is CASSQAYRVKNGELFF. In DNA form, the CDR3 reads TGCGCCAGCAGCCAAGCTTACAGGGTTAAGAACGGGGAGCTGTTTTTT.

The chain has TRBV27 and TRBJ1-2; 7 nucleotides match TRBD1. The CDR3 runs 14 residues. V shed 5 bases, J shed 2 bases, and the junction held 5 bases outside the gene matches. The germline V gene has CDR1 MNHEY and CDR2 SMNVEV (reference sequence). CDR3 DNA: TGTGCCAGCAGTATTAGACAGGGAAACTATGGCTACACCTTC. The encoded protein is CASSIRQGNYGYTF.

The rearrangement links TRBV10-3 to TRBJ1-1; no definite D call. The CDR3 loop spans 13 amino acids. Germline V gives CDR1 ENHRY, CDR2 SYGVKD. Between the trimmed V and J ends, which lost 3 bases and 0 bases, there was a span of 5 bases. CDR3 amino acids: CAISDSLNTEAFF. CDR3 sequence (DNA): TGTGCCATCAGTGATAGTCTGAACACTGAAGCTTTCTTT.

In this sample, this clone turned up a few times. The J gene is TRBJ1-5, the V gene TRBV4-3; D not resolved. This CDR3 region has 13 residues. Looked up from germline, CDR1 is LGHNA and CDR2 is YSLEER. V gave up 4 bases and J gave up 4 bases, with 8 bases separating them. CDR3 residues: CASSLRENQPQHF. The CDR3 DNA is TGCGCCAGCAGCCTACGGGAAAATCAGCCCCAGCATTTT.

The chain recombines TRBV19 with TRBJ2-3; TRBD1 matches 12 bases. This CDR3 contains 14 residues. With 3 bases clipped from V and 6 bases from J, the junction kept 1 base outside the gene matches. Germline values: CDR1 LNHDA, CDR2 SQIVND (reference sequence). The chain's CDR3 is CASSMGQGADTQYF. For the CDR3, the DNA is TGTGCCAGTAGTATGGGACAGGGGGCGGATACGCAGTATTTT.

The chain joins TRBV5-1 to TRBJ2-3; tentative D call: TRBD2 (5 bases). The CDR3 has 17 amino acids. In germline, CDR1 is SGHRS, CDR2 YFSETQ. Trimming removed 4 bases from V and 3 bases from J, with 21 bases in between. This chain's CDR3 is CASSRSLAGPGTDTQYF. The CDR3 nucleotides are TGCGCCAGCAGCCGGTCCCTAGCCGGCCCCGGGACAGATACGCAGTATTTT. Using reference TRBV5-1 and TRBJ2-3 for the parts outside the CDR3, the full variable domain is KAGVTQTPRYLIKTRGQQVTLSCSPISGHRSVSWYQQTPGQGLQFLFEYFSETQRNKGNFPGRFSGRQFSNSRSEMNVSTLELGDSALYLCASSRSLAGPGTDTQYFGPGTRLTVL.

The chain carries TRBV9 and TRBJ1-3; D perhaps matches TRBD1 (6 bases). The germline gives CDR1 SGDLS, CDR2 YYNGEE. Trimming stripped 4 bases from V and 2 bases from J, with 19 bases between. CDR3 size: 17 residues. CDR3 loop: CASSPPRQAGTGNTIYF. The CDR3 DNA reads TGTGCCAGCAGCCCTCCAAGACAGGCCGGGACTGGAAACACCATATATTTT.

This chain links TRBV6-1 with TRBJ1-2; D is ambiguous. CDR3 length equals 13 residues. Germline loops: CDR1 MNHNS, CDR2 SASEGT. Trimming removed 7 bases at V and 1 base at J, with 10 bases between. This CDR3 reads CASIQTFNYGYTF. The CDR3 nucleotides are TGTGCCAGCATACAGACATTTAACTATGGCTACACCTTC.

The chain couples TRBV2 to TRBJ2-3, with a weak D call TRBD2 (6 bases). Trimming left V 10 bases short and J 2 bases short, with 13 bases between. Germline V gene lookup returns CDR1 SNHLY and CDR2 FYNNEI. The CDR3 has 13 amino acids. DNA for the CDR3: TGTGCCACATTGACTAGTGCCACAGATACGCAGTATTTT. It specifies CATLTSATDTQYF.

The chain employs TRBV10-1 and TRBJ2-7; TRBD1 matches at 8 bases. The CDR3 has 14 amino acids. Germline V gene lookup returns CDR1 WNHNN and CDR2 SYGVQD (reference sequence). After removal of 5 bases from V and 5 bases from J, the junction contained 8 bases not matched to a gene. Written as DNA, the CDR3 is TGCGCCAGCAGTTCCGGGACAGGCCTCCACGAGCAGTACTTC. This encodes CASSSGTGLHEQYF.

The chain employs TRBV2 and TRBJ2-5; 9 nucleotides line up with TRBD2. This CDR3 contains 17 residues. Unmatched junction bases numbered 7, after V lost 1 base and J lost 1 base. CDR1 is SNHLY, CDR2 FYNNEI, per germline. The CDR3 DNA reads TGTGCCAGCAGTGAAGATGTAATAGCGGGGGCCCAAGAGACCCAGTACTTC. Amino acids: CASSEDVIAGAQETQYF.

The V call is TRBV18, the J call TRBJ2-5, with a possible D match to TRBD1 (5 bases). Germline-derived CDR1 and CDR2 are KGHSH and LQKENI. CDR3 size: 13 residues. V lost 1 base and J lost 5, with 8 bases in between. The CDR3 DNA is TGTGCCAGCTCACCACAGGGGCTGGAGACCCAGTACTTC. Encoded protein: CASSPQGLETQYF.

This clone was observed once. For the CDR3, the DNA is TGTGCCAGCGGCCTTACAGGGGCCGGGGGGGAGACCCAGTACTTC. Translating gives CASGLTGAGGETQYF. V gene TRBV11-2 combines with J gene TRBJ2-5, with D possibly called TRBD1 or TRBD2 (7 bases each). The CDR3 spans 15 residues. In germline, CDR1 is SGHAT, CDR2 FQNNGV. Trimming cost V 8 bases and J 5 bases, with 21 bases left between them.

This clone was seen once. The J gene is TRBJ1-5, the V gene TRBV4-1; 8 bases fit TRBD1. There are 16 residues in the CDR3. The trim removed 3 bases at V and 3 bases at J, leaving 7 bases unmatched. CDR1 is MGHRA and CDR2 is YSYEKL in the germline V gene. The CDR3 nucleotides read TGCGCCAGCAGCCAGAAGATGACAGGGGACAATCAGCCCCAGCATTTT. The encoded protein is CASSQKMTGDNQPQHF.

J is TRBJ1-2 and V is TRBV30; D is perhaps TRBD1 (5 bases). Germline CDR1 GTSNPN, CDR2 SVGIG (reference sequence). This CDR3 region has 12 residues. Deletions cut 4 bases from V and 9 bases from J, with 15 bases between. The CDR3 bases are TGTGCCTGGACCAGGGACGGCCCCCGCTACACCTTC. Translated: CAWTRDGPRYTF.

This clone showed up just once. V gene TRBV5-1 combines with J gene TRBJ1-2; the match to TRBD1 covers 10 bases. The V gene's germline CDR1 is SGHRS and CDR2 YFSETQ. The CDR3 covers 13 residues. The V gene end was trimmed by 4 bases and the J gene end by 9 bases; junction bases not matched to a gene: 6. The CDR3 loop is CASSPGQGISYTF. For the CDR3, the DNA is TGCGCCAGCAGCCCGGGACAGGGGATCAGCTACACCTTC.

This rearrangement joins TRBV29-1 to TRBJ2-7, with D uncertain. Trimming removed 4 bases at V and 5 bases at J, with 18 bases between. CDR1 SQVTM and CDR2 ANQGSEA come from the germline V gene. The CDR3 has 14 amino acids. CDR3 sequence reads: CSVGARLNPHEQYF. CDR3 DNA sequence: TGCAGCGTTGGGGCCCGTCTGAACCCCCACGAGCAGTACTTC.

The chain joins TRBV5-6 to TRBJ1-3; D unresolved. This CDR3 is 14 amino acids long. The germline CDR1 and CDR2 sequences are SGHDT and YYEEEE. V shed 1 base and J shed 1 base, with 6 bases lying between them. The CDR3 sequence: CASSLPTSGNTIYF. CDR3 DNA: TGTGCCAGCAGCTTGCCCACTTCTGGAAACACCATATATTTT.

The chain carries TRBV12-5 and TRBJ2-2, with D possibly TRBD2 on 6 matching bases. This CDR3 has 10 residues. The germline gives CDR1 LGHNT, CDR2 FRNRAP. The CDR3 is CANGGGELFF. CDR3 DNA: TGTGCCAACGGGGGTGGGGAGCTGTTTTTT. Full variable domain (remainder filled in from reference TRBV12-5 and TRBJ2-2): DARVTQTPRHKVTEMGQEVTMRCQPILGHNTVFWYRQTMMQGLELLAYFRNRAPLDDSGMPKDRFSAEMPDATLATLKIQPSEPRDSAVYFCANGGGELFFGEGSRLTVL.

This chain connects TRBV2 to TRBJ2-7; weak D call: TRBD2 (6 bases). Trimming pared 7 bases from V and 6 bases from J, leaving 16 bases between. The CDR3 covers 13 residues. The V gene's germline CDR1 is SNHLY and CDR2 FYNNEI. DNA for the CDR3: TGTGCCAGCAAGGAGGTGGGGGGTGGCGAGCAGTACTTC. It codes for CASKEVGGGEQYF.

This CDR3 reads CASTGWYQPQHF. DNA for the CDR3: TGTGCCAGCACAGGGTGGTATCAGCCCCAGCATTTT. The V gene is TRBV28, the J gene TRBJ1-5; possibly TRBD1 for D (5 bases). The CDR3 covers 12 residues. Trimming cost V 7 bases and J 5 bases, with 9 bases left between them. CDR1 is MDHEN, CDR2 SYDVKM, per germline. Variable domain in full (rest from reference TRBV28 and TRBJ1-5): DVKVTQSSRYLVKRTGEKVFLECVQDMDHENMFWYRQDPGLGLRLIYFSYDVKMKEKGDIPEGYSVSREKKERFSLILESASTNQTSMYLCASTGWYQPQHFGDGTRLSIL.

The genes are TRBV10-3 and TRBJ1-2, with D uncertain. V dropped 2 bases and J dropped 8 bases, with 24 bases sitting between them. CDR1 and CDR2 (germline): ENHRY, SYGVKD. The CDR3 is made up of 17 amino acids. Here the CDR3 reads CAISELSLIGSRGGYTF. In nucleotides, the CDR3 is TGTGCCATCAGTGAGCTATCCCTCATCGGGTCGAGAGGCGGCTACACCTTC.